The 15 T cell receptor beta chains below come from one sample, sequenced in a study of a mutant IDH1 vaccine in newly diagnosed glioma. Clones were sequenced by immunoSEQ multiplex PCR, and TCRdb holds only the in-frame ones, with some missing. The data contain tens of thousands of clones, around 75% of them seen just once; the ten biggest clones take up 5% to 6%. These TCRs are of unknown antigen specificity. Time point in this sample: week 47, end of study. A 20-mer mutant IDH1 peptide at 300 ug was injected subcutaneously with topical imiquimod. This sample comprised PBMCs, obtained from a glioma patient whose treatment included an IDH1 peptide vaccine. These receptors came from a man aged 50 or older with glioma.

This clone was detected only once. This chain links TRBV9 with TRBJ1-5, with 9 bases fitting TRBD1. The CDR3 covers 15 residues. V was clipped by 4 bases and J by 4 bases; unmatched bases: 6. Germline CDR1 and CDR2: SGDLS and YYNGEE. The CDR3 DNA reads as TGTGCCAGCAGCCCCTGGGACAGGGAGAATCAGCCCCAGCATTTT. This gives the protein CASSPWDRENQPQHF.

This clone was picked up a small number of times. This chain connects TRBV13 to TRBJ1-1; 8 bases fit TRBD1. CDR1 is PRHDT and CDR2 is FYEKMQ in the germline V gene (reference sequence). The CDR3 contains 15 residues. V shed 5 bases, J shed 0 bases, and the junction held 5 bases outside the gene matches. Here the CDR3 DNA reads TGTGCCAGCAGCGAAACAGGGGGTTTGAACACTGAAGCTTTCTTT. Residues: CASSETGGLNTEAFF. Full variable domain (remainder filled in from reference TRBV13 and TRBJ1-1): AAGVIQSPRHLIKEKRETATLKCYPIPRHDTVYWYQQGPGQDPQFLISFYEKMQSDKGSIPDRFSAQQFSDYHSELNMSSLELGDSALYFCASSETGGLNTEAFFGQGTRLTVV.

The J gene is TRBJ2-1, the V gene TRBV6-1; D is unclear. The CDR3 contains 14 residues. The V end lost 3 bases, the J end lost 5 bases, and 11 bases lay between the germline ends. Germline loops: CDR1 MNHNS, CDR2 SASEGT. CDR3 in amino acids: CASSEGSFDNEQFF. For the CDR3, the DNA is TGTGCCAGCAGTGAGGGGTCCTTCGACAATGAGCAGTTCTTC.

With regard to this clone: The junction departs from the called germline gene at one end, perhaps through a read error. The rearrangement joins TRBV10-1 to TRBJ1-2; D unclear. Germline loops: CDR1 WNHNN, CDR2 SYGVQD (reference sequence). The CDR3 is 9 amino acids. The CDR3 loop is CASPGRHVF. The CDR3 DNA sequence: TGCGCCAGCCCGGGTCGACACGTCTTC.

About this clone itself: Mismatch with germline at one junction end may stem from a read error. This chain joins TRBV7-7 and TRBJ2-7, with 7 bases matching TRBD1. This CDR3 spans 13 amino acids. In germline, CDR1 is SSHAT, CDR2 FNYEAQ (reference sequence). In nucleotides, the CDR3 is TGTGCTAGCAGCATGACAGGGTCGGGAGAGCAGTACTTC. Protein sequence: CASSMTGSGEQYF.

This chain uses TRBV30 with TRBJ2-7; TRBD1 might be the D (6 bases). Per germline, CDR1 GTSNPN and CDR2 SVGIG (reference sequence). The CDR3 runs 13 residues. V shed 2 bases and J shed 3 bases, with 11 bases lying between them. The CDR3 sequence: CAWSPRTDYEQYF. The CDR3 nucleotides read TGTGCCTGGAGTCCAAGGACAGACTACGAGCAGTACTTC.

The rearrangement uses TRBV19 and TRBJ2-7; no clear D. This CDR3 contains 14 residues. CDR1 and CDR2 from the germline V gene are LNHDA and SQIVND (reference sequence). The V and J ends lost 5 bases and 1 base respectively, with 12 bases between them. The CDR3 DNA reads TGTGCCAGTAGTCTTCGGACGCCGTCCTACGAGCAGTACTTC. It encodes CASSLRTPSYEQYF.

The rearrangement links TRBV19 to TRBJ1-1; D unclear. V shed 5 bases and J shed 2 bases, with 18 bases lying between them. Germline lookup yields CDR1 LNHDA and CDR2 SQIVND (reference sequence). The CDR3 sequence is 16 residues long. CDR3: CASSREPPATNTEAFF. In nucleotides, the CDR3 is TGTGCCAGTAGTCGGGAACCCCCGGCGACTAACACTGAAGCTTTCTTT.

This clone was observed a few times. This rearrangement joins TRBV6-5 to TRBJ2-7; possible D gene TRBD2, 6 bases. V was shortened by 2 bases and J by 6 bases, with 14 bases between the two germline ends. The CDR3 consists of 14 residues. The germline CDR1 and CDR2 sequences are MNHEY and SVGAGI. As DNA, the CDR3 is TGTGCCAGCAGTTACGGGAGAAGGGGAGGCGAGCAGTACTTC. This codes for CASSYGRRGGEQYF.

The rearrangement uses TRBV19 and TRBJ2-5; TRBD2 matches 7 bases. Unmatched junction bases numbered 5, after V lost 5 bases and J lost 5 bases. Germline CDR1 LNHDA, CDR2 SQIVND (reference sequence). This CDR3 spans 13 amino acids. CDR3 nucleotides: TGTGCCAGTAGTCAAGCGGGGAGTGAGACCCAGTACTTC. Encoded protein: CASSQAGSETQYF.

The CDR3, as DNA: TGTGCCAGCAGTGAAAACGACAGGCCTAACTATGGCTACACCTTC. This translates into CASSENDRPNYGYTF. This chain links TRBV6-1 with TRBJ1-2; perhaps TRBD1 as D (6 bases). The V end was cut by 2 bases, the J end by 0 bases, with 10 bases between. The CDR3 has 15 residues. The germline gives CDR1 MNHNS, CDR2 SASEGT.

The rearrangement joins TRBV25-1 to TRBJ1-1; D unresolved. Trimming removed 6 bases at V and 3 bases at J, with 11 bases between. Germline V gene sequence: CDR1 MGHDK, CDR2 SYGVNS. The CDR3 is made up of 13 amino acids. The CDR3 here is CASSALTYTEAFF. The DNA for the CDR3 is TGTGCCAGCAGCGCTCTCACTTACACTGAAGCTTTCTTT.

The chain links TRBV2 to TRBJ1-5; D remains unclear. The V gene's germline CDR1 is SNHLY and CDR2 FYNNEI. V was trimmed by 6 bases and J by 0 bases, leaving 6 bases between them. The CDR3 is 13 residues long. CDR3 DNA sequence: TGTGCCAGCAGGAGGAGTAGCAATCAGCCCCAGCATTTT. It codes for CASRRSSNQPQHF.

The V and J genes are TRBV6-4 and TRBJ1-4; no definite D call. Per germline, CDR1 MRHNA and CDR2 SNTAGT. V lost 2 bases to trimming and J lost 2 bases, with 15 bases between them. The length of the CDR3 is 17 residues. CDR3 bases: TGTGCCAGCAGTGACGGGTGGGCCGATGGGACTAATGAAAAACTGTTTTTT. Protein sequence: CASSDGWADGTNEKLFF.

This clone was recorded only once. The CDR3 DNA sequence: TGTGCCAGCAGTAAGGACCGGAGCTCCTACAATGAGCAGTTCTTC. This sequence encodes CASSKDRSSYNEQFF. The chain links TRBV6-5 to TRBJ2-1, with no clear D. The CDR3 loop spans 15 amino acids. Trimming cost V 5 bases and J 0 bases, with 11 bases left between them. Germline V CDR1 and CDR2: MNHEY, SVGAGI.